The present T cell receptor beta chain was sequenced within a study of technical replicates of blood from a handful of donors. The data were produced by immunoSEQ multiplex PCR, yet TCRdb's version contains in-frame clones alone and is incomplete. The table shows around 83,000 clones, with 90% to 95% occurring only once. The CDR3 consists of 15 residues. From germline, CDR1 is SGDLS and CDR2 YYNGEE. V was pared by 0 bases and J by 8 bases, with 6 bases of the junction left unmatched. The TCR sequence derives from a human donor in good health. The genes are TRBV9 and TRBJ1-4; 8 bases match TRBD1. What was sequenced was T cells isolated from PBMCs. CDR3 coding DNA: TGTGCCAGCAGCGTAGCAGGGACAGGAGGGGAAAAACTGTTTTTT. Encoded protein: CASSVAGTGGEKLFF.